This is a list of T cell receptor beta chains from one sample in a study of cytomegalovirus exposure and HLA in healthy donors. The table came from immunoSEQ multiplex PCR; TCRdb's copy has only in-frame clones and leaves some out. The sample contains a few hundred thousand clones, approximately 83% of which appear only once. The sequenced sample consisted of PBMCs. These receptors all come from a woman aged 45-65 years in good health and CMV-seropositive. Each CDR3 is given with its conserved first and last residue. D genes are given only for firm matches. For some rows the clone size is stated as once, few or many, or as a class when expanded; others skip it.

clone size	D gene	J gene	CDR3 length	V gene	CDR3 protein	CDR3 DNA
.	TRBD2	TRBJ2-2	15	TRBV9	CASSASGGAAGELFF	TGTGCCAGCAGCGCTAGCGGGGGGGCAGCCGGGGAGCTGTTTTTT
.	.	TRBJ2-1	15	TRBV2	CASSEGQGGYNEQFF	TGTGCCAGCAGTGAAGGGCAGGGAGGCTACAATGAGCAGTTCTTC
.	.	TRBJ1-5	15	TRBV19	CASTRTDIGNQPQHF	TGTGCCAGCACCCGGACAGACATAGGGAATCAGCCCCAGCATTTT
once	TRBD1	TRBJ1-6	19	TRBV7-9	CASSLLAPGTGLGNSPLHF	TGTGCCAGCAGCTTATTAGCACCCGGGACAGGGCTTGGAAATTCACCCCTCCACTTT
once	.	TRBJ1-1	13	TRBV7-2	CASSLRAATEAFF	TGTGCCAGCAGCCTCAGGGCGGCCACTGAAGCTTTCTTT
.	.	TRBJ1-3	16	TRBV5-4	CASSLDPGEGGNTIYF	TGTGCCAGCAGCTTGGATCCAGGGGAAGGTGGAAACACCATATATTTT
.	TRBD1	TRBJ1-2	14	TRBV5-1	CASSLKGTGDGYTF	TGCGCCAGCAGCTTAAAGGGTACAGGGGATGGCTACACCTTC
.	.	TRBJ2-7	14	TRBV5-1	CASSLGTDSYEQYF	TGCGCCAGCAGCTTGGGGACAGACTCCTACGAGCAGTACTTC
.	.	TRBJ1-5	13	TRBV6-5	CASSSQGSQPQHF	TGTGCCAGCAGTTCCCAGGGGAGCCAGCCCCAGCATTTT
.	TRBD1	TRBJ2-3	16	TRBV19	CASRSVTGVATDTQYF	TGTGCCAGTAGATCCGTGACAGGGGTCGCCACAGATACGCAGTATTTT
.	.	TRBJ1-6	19	TRBV18	CASSPSPGVGLAYNSPLHF	TGTGCCAGCTCACCAAGTCCGGGTGTAGGGCTAGCTTATAATTCACCCCTCCACTTT
.	TRBD1	TRBJ2-3	16	TRBV2	CASVGAEGAVTDTQYF	TGTGCCAGCGTGGGGGCCGAGGGGGCAGTCACAGATACGCAGTATTTT
.	.	TRBJ2-7	14	TRBV11-2	CASSRGLSSYEQYF	TGTGCCAGCAGTAGAGGCCTTAGCTCCTACGAGCAGTACTTC
.	.	TRBJ1-2	15	TRBV5-1	CASSGGDGPQYGYTF	TGCGCCAGCAGCGGGGGGGACGGGCCGCAATATGGCTACACCTTC
.	.	TRBJ2-7	14	TRBV4-1	CASSPFSERDEQYF	TGCGCCAGCAGCCCCTTCTCCGAGCGGGACGAGCAGTACTTC
.	.	TRBJ2-7	16	TRBV6-1	CASSDGRTLLSYEQYF	TGTGCCAGCAGTGATGGTCGGACACTTCTCTCCTACGAGCAGTACTTC
.	TRBD1	TRBJ1-4	16	TRBV5-6	CASSLDPGTGNEKLFF	TGTGCCAGCAGCTTGGACCCCGGGACAGGTAATGAAAAACTGTTTTTT
once	.	TRBJ1-5	14	TRBV6-4	CASSTEYSNQPQHF	TGTGCCAGCAGTACAGAGTATAGCAATCAGCCCCAGCATTTT
once	.	TRBJ2-5	14	TRBV28	CASSSTRLQETQYF	TGTGCCAGCAGTTCAACTAGACTTCAAGAGACCCAGTACTTC
.	TRBD2	TRBJ2-2	17	TRBV10-3	CAISEGLAGGPGGELFF	TGTGCCATCAGCGAGGGACTAGCGGGGGGGCCTGGCGGGGAGCTGTTTTTT
.	.	TRBJ2-5	16	TRBV5-8	CASSSVMSDAQETQYF	TGTGCCAGCAGCTCTGTAATGAGTGATGCCCAAGAGACCCAGTACTTC
.	.	TRBJ2-3	17	TRBV19	CASSSPPRGRHTDTQYF	TGTGCCAGTAGTTCCCCCCCCCGAGGGCGACACACAGATACGCAGTATTTT
.	TRBD1	TRBJ2-2	15	TRBV5-1	CASSGQGADTGELFF	TGCGCCAGCTCGGGACAGGGGGCCGACACCGGGGAGCTGTTTTTT
.	.	TRBJ1-5	14	TRBV4-2	CASSSSIAVAPQHF	TGTGCCAGCAGCAGTTCAATAGCAGTCGCACCCCAGCATTTT
once	.	TRBJ2-1	12	TRBV6-5	CASGHSSNEQFF	TGTGCCAGCGGACACAGTTCCAATGAGCAGTTCTTC
.	TRBD1	TRBJ2-3	13	TRBV29-1	CSAGQESTDTQYF	TGCAGCGCCGGACAGGAGAGCACAGATACGCAGTATTTT
.	.	TRBJ2-5	13	TRBV7-2	CASSLGSQETQYF	TGTGCCAGCAGCCTAGGTTCTCAAGAGACCCAGTACTTC
.	.	TRBJ1-1	12	TRBV30	CAWSVLGHEAFF	TGTGCCTGGAGTGTTTTGGGGCATGAAGCTTTCTTT
.	.	TRBJ2-3	13	TRBV5-1	CASSSTGSDTQYF	TGCGCCAGCAGCTCAACAGGGTCAGATACGCAGTATTTT
.	TRBD1	TRBJ1-3	15	TRBV6-5	CASSVDRGAGNTIYF	TGTGCCAGCAGCGTAGACAGGGGGGCTGGAAACACCATATATTTT
few	TRBD1	TRBJ1-5	16	TRBV4-1	CASSMRQGRENQPQHF	TGCGCCAGCAGCATGCGACAGGGGAGGGAGAATCAGCCCCAGCATTTT
.	.	TRBJ1-6	12	TRBV7-9	CSSSPSNSPLHF	TGTTCCAGCAGCCCCAGTAATTCACCCCTCCACTTT
.	TRBD2	TRBJ2-7	15	TRBV5-1	CASRRTGTSTLEQYF	TGCGCCAGCAGGCGGACCGGGACTAGTACCCTCGAGCAGTACTTC
.	.	TRBJ2-1	14	TRBV7-3	CASSLPYDSNEQFF	TGTGCCAGCAGCTTACCTTACGACAGTAATGAGCAGTTCTTC
.	TRBD1	TRBJ1-2	16	TRBV7-9	CASSLGVGQGIYGYTF	TGTGCCAGCAGCTTAGGGGTGGGACAGGGGATCTATGGCTACACCTTC
.	TRBD1	TRBJ1-3	16	TRBV29-1	CSVEEPGGSSGNTIYF	TGCAGCGTTGAAGAACCAGGGGGTTCCTCTGGAAACACCATATATTTT
.	.	TRBJ2-7	14	TRBV28	CASSFYRGGHEQYF	TGTGCCAGCAGTTTTTACAGGGGAGGCCACGAGCAGTACTTC
.	.	TRBJ2-1	15	TRBV28	CASSFGGAAYNEQFF	TGTGCCAGCAGTTTTGGGGGGGCAGCCTACAATGAGCAGTTCTTC
.	.	TRBJ2-5	14	TRBV7-3	CASSSLGEAKTQYF	TGTGCCAGCAGCTCCCTGGGGGAGGCGAAGACCCAGTACTTC
once	.	TRBJ2-3	13	TRBV5-1	CASRRGAEDTQYF	TGCGCCAGCAGACGGGGGGCGGAGGATACGCAGTATTTT
.	TRBD2	TRBJ2-6	15	TRBV27	CASSSGGGGANVLTF	TGTGCCAGCAGTTCGGGGGGTGGTGGGGCCAACGTCCTGACTTTC
.	.	TRBJ1-2	16	TRBV7-3	CASSLGRRGRDYGYTF	TGTGCCAGCAGCTTAGGACGGAGAGGGCGTGACTATGGCTACACCTTC
.	TRBD1	TRBJ2-5	16	TRBV18	CASSPPGTGIRETQYF	TGTGCCAGCTCACCCCCCGGGACAGGGATAAGGGAGACCCAGTACTTC
.	.	TRBJ1-1	14	TRBV27	CASRRLRQNTEAFF	TGTGCCAGCAGACGCTTAAGACAGAACACTGAAGCTTTCTTT
once	TRBD1	TRBJ2-2	16	TRBV5-1	CASSHRDRVNTGELFF	TGCGCCAGCAGCCACCGGGACAGGGTGAACACCGGGGAGCTGTTTTTT
.	.	TRBJ2-3	13	TRBV5-8	CASSRYETDTQYF	TGTGCCAGCAGCCGGTATGAGACAGATACGCAGTATTTT
.	TRBD1	TRBJ1-6	16	TRBV5-1	CASSLSTGESNSPLHF	TGCGCCAGCAGCTTGTCGACAGGGGAAAGTAATTCACCCCTCCACTTT
.	TRBD1	TRBJ2-2	16	TRBV19	CASSTSRTGAYGELFF	TGTGCCAGTAGTACCTCACGGACAGGGGCGTATGGGGAGCTGTTTTTT
once	TRBD1	TRBJ2-7	14	TRBV7-2	CASSLRTGLYEQYF	TGTGCCAGCAGCTTAAGGACAGGGCTCTACGAGCAGTACTTC
once	TRBD1	TRBJ1-5	15	TRBV6-1	CASSLQGSSNQPQHF	TGTGCCAGCAGTTTACAGGGGAGTAGCAATCAGCCCCAGCATTTT